The 25 T cell receptor beta chains reported below all come from one sample, sequenced in a study of blood T cell repertoires in COVID-19. Method: immunoSEQ multiplex PCR; TCRdb's copy keeps in-frame clones and lacks some. The profile shows more than 350,000 clones, about 88% of them singletons. The sequenced sample consisted of PBMCs or T cells enriched from blood (not recorded which). The source of these receptors is a woman aged 18-29 years who had been exposed to COVID-19.

This clone was detected only a few times. V usage is TRBV5-6 and J usage is TRBJ2-1; 8 positions agree with TRBD1. After removal of 0 bases from V and 8 bases from J, the junction contained 1 base not matched to a gene. Germline CDR1 and CDR2: SGHDT and YYEEEE. This CDR3 contains 13 residues. The CDR3 sequence is CASSLDRGDEQFF. The CDR3 DNA reads TGTGCCAGCAGCTTGGACAGGGGGGATGAGCAGTTCTTC.

This clone was detected only a few times. The V call is TRBV5-8, the J call TRBJ2-7, with D possibly TRBD1 on 5 matching bases. Per germline, CDR1 SGHTS and CDR2 YDEGEE. V gave up 1 base and J gave up 1 base, with 9 bases separating them. This CDR3 is built from 14 residues. The CDR3 DNA follows: TGTGCCAGCAGCTTGTGGCAGGGTTCCTACGAGCAGTACTTC. Translating it yields CASSLWQGSYEQYF.

The chain is built from TRBV6-4 and TRBJ1-1; D gene ambiguous. Between the trimmed V and J ends, which lost 5 bases and 1 base, there was a span of 8 bases. There are 13 residues in the CDR3. CDR1 and CDR2 from the germline V gene are MRHNA and SNTAGT. CDR3 in DNA: TGTGCCAGCAGTCAAACAGCGAACACTGAAGCTTTCTTT. This translates into CASSQTANTEAFF.

The chain employs TRBV10-3 and TRBJ1-1; D might be TRBD1 (5 bases). The CDR3 runs 15 residues. V lost 0 bases to trimming and J lost 1 base, with 9 bases between them. CDR1 ENHRY and CDR2 SYGVKD come from the germline V gene. The CDR3 nucleotides read TGTGCCATCAGTGAGTCAGGACAAACGAACACTGAAGCTTTCTTT. Protein: CAISESGQTNTEAFF.

This clone has only one observation. This chain joins TRBV12-5 and TRBJ2-7; D is unclear. CDR3 size: 16 residues. Trimming took 0 bases from V and 0 from J, leaving 12 bases between them. The germline gives CDR1 LGHNT, CDR2 FRNRAP. In DNA, the CDR3 is TGTGCTAGTGGTTTGGTATTACAGATCAGCTCCTACGAGCAGTACTTC. This codes for CASGLVLQISSYEQYF. Together with reference TRBV12-5 and TRBJ2-7, the CDR3 gives the full variable domain: DARVTQTPRHKVTEMGQEVTMRCQPILGHNTVFWYRQTMMQGLELLAYFRNRAPLDDSGMPKDRFSAEMPDATLATLKIQPSEPRDSAVYFCASGLVLQISSYEQYFGPGTRLTVT.

V is TRBV3-1 (or the pseudogene TRBV3-2) and J is TRBJ2-2, with D unresolved. This CDR3 comprises 14 residues. CDR1 is LGHDT, CDR2 YNNKEL, per germline (reference sequence). V was trimmed by 1 base and J by 6 bases, leaving 9 bases between them. The CDR3 DNA follows: TGTGCCAGCAGCCAAGTTTGGGCCCCCGGGGAGCTGTTTTTT. Encoded protein: CASSQVWAPGELFF.

The CDR3 sequence is CASSPGQGLGYTF. The CDR3 bases are TGCGCCAGCAGCCCCGGGCAGGGGTTAGGCTACACCTTC. The rearrangement uses TRBV5-1 and TRBJ1-2; the D gene is possibly TRBD1 (6 bases). The V and J ends lost 4 bases and 8 bases respectively, with 15 bases between them. The CDR3 length is 13 residues. Germline V CDR1 and CDR2: SGHRS, YFSETQ.

CDR3 amino acids: CASSLSGNSYEQYF. CDR3 DNA: TGTGCCAGCAGCTTATCCGGGAACTCCTACGAGCAGTACTTC. This chain joins TRBV13 and TRBJ2-7; D is possibly TRBD2 (5 bases). Trimming shortened V by 2 bases and J by 0 bases, and 8 bases separated the two germline ends. This CDR3 contains 14 residues. CDR1 is PRHDT and CDR2 is FYEKMQ in the germline V gene (reference sequence).

The rearrangement uses TRBV5-5 and TRBJ1-2, with D maybe TRBD1 (5 bases). Germline V CDR1 and CDR2: SGHKS, YYEKEE (reference sequence). Trimming removed 4 bases from V and 4 bases from J, with 17 bases in between. The CDR3 extends over 15 amino acids. DNA of the CDR3: TGTGCCAGCAGCCCTACGCCGGGGGTGGGCTATGGCTACACCTTC. Encoded protein: CASSPTPGVGYGYTF.

The chain recombines TRBV11-2 with TRBJ2-7, with 8 bases identical to TRBD1. Per the germline V gene, CDR1 is SGHAT and CDR2 is FQNNGV. J was trimmed by 2 bases and V by 6 bases; bases with no gene match: 3. The CDR3 has 13 residues. The CDR3 nucleotides are TGTGCCAGCAGAATGACAGGGGCCTACGAGCAGTACTTC. Its protein product is CASRMTGAYEQYF.

The CDR3, as DNA: TGTGCCAGCATGGGACAGGGAGGTACAGATACGCAGTATTTT. It codes for CASMGQGGTDTQYF. This chain links TRBV28 with TRBJ2-3; 9 bases match TRBD1. CDR1 and CDR2 (germline): MDHEN, SYDVKM. This CDR3 has 14 amino acids. V dropped 7 bases and J dropped 3; count of bases not matched to a gene: 5.

V and J are TRBV7-2 and TRBJ1-3; D uncertain. The V end was cut by 4 bases, the J end by 0 bases, with 4 bases between. The germline V gene has CDR1 SGHTA and CDR2 FQGNSA. The CDR3 has 13 residues. CDR3 nucleotide sequence: TGTGCCAGCAGCTCCTCCTCTGGAAACACCATATATTTT. As protein: CASSSSSGNTIYF.

The chain links TRBV11-3 to TRBJ1-2, with TRBD1 identical over 10 bases. CDR1 and CDR2 from the germline V gene are SGHNT and YENEEA. Losses at the gene ends were 3 bases for V and 7 bases for J; bases not matched to a gene: 5. The CDR3 is 14 residues long. The chain's CDR3 is CASSFSDRGTGYTF. The CDR3 coding sequence is TGTGCCAGCAGCTTTTCGGACAGGGGGACTGGCTACACCTTC.

V usage is TRBV6-5 and J usage is TRBJ1-5, with TRBD1 matching over 7 bases. The ends lost 5 bases at V and 10 bases at J; junction bases unmatched: 2. Germline CDR1 reads MNHEY; CDR2 reads SVGAGI. CDR3 length equals 11 residues. This chain's CDR3 is CASSRTGPQHF. The DNA for the CDR3 is TGTGCCAGCAGTCGGACAGGACCCCAGCATTTT.

This rearrangement joins TRBV18 to TRBJ1-2, with unresolved D. The V end lost 3 bases, the J end lost 3 bases, and 11 bases lay between the germline ends. The CDR3 is 14 residues long. The V gene's germline CDR1 is KGHSH and CDR2 LQKENI. CDR3 protein: CASSPYREDYGYTF. Here the CDR3 DNA reads TGTGCCAGCTCACCGTACCGGGAAGACTATGGCTACACCTTC.

CDR3 protein: CASSPRHGDGNQPQHF. The DNA for the CDR3 is TGTGCCAGCAGCCCAAGACATGGTGACGGCAATCAGCCCCAGCATTTT. The rearrangement uses TRBV7-2 and TRBJ1-5; D ambiguous. Germline CDR1 SGHTA, CDR2 FQGNSA. The V end was cut by 5 bases, the J end by 2 bases, with 16 bases between. This CDR3 contains 16 residues.

The rearrangement joins TRBV7-9 to TRBJ1-2; TRBD1 matches 7 bases. The length of the CDR3 is 14 residues. V lost 5 bases and J lost 6; bases outside the gene matches: 9. CDR1 SEHNR and CDR2 FQNEAQ come from the germline V gene (reference sequence). DNA for the CDR3: TGTGCCAGCAGCCCCCCCGACAGGGACCATGGCTACACCTTC. This encodes CASSPPDRDHGYTF.

In DNA form, the CDR3 reads TGTGCCAGCCGGTCTGGAGCGGGGACGAATTTAGGCGGGGAGCTGTTTTTT. As protein: CASRSGAGTNLGGELFF. The V gene is TRBV7-9, the J gene TRBJ2-2; 7 positions agree with TRBD2. The CDR3 runs to 17 residues. Looked up from germline, CDR1 is SEHNR and CDR2 is FQNEAQ (reference sequence). V lost 8 bases to trimming and J lost 7 bases; unmatched junction nucleotides: 19.

The chain carries TRBV4-1 and TRBJ2-7; D is possibly TRBD1 (6 bases). This CDR3 is built from 15 residues. The germline CDR1 and CDR2 sequences are MGHRA and YSYEKL. Deletions cut 3 bases from V and 3 bases from J, with 15 bases between. CDR3 loop: CASSHFYRVDYEQYF. The CDR3 DNA follows: TGCGCCAGCAGCCACTTTTACAGGGTTGACTACGAGCAGTACTTC.

The chain is built from TRBV9 and TRBJ1-2, with D perhaps matching TRBD1 (5 bases). V gave up 2 bases and J gave up 5 bases, with 10 bases separating them. This CDR3 contains 13 residues. CDR1 and CDR2 (germline): SGDLS, YYNGEE. The CDR3 nucleotides are TGTGCCAGCAGCGTTCGGTCAGGGTATGGCTACACCTTC. Protein sequence: CASSVRSGYGYTF.

This clone was seen a single time. The V gene is TRBV10-3, the J gene TRBJ1-1, with TRBD1 matching over 7 bases. Germline lookup yields CDR1 ENHRY and CDR2 SYGVKD. There are 13 residues in the CDR3. V lost 4 bases and J lost 4; bases outside the gene matches: 3. The CDR3 bases are TGTGCCATCAGTGCCTCAGGGGGCACTGAAGCTTTCTTT. This encodes CAISASGGTEAFF.

J is TRBJ2-3 and V is TRBV5-1; TRBD2 aligns across 8 bases. The CDR3 extends over 17 amino acids. The V and J ends lost 0 bases and 1 base, in that order; junction bases with no gene match: 7. The germline V gene encodes CDR1 SGHRS and CDR2 YFSETQ. CDR3 DNA sequence: TGCGCCAGCAGCTTGGGGACTAGCCTTGTGGGCACAGATACGCAGTATTTT. Translation: CASSLGTSLVGTDTQYF.

The rearrangement uses TRBV3-1 (or the pseudogene TRBV3-2) and TRBJ1-2; D is uncertain. Germline V gives CDR1 LGHDT, CDR2 YNNKEL (reference sequence). The length of the CDR3 is 12 residues. V lost 6 bases and J lost 8, with 13 bases in between. The CDR3 DNA is TGTGCCAGCAGAAGCGCTCAATGGGGCTACACCTTC. It translates to CASRSAQWGYTF.

The CDR3 protein is CASSLAPPDTQYF. DNA of the CDR3: TGTGCCAGCAGCTTAGCTCCCCCAGATACGCAGTATTTT. The chain recombines TRBV11-2 with TRBJ2-3; D remains ambiguous. The CDR3 extends over 13 amino acids. CDR1 is SGHAT, CDR2 FQNNGV, per germline. V lost 1 base, J lost 4 bases, and 6 bases lay in between.

For this clone: Other nucleotide sequences in the sample specify the same CDR3. The V gene is TRBV5-6, the J gene TRBJ2-7; D unresolved. The CDR3 is 13 amino acids. In germline, CDR1 is SGHDT, CDR2 YYEEEE. With 4 bases removed from V and 4 bases from J, the gap between germline ends came to 12 bases. The CDR3 sequence is CASSLVSGYEQYF. The DNA for the CDR3 is TGTGCCAGCAGCCTGGTATCCGGGTACGAGCAGTACTTC.